The 31 T cell receptor beta chains below were found in one sample sequenced in a study of blood T cell repertoires in COVID-19. TCRdb keeps only in-frame clones here, not all; method: immunoSEQ multiplex PCR. The repertoire consists of roughly 250,000 clones, with about 90% occurring once and the leading ten covering around 3.5%. The sample taken for sequencing was peripheral blood. The receptors were gathered from a woman between 35 and 50 years old with acute or convalescent COVID-19.

This rearrangement joins TRBV30 to TRBJ2-7; possible D gene TRBD2, 7 bases. This CDR3 is 14 amino acids long. Deletions cut 0 bases from V and 7 bases from J, with 16 bases between. Germline CDR1 is GTSNPN and CDR2 is SVGIG (reference sequence). The CDR3 coding sequence is TGTGCCTGGAGTGTAGGAGGGGGGGCCCTTGAGCAGTACGTC. Encoded protein: CAWSVGGGALEQYV.

The V and J genes are TRBV5-1 and TRBJ1-4, with TRBD1 identical over 7 bases. Germline assignment: CDR1 SGHRS and CDR2 YFSETQ. V lost 5 bases, J lost 5 bases, and 6 bases stayed unmatched. The CDR3 has 14 residues. Written as DNA, the CDR3 is TGCGCCAGCAGTCCCAGGGACAGAAATGAAAAACTGTTTTTT. Its translation is CASSPRDRNEKLFF.

V is TRBV5-6 and J is TRBJ2-5; maybe TRBD1 (5 bases). This CDR3 comprises 14 residues. Germline CDR1 and CDR2: SGHDT and YYEEEE. The V end was cut by 2 bases, the J end by 9 bases, with 17 bases between. The CDR3 bases are TGTGCCAGCAGCTTTTGGGCGACAGAGGCGGCCCAGTACTTC. Translation: CASSFWATEAAQYF.

The chain joins TRBV18 to TRBJ1-2, with TRBD1 as a possible D gene (5 bases). The CDR3 covers 15 residues. Per the germline V gene, CDR1 is KGHSH and CDR2 is LQKENI. V was shortened by 3 bases and J by 0 bases, with 11 bases between the two germline ends. CDR3 sequence reads: CASSPRTPANYGYTF. CDR3 nucleotide sequence: TGTGCCAGCTCACCCCGGACACCGGCTAACTATGGCTACACCTTC.

The J gene is TRBJ1-6, the V gene TRBV5-1; D uncertain. Trimming cost V 0 bases and J 7 bases, with 11 bases left between them. The CDR3 runs 15 residues. Germline lookup yields CDR1 SGHRS and CDR2 YFSETQ. CDR3 loop: CASSLDMGDNSPLHF. CDR3 coding DNA: TGCGCCAGCAGCTTGGATATGGGCGACAATTCACCCCTCCACTTT.

The chain is built from TRBV9 and TRBJ1-1; D possibly corresponds to TRBD1 (6 bases). V gave up 0 bases and J gave up 4 bases, with 19 bases separating them. Germline V gene sequence: CDR1 SGDLS, CDR2 YYNGEE. This CDR3 has 17 amino acids. The CDR3 DNA follows: TGTGCCAGCAGCGTAGCGGAAGGAGTCAGGGGAGTCACTGAAGCTTTCTTT. Translated: CASSVAEGVRGVTEAFF.

The V gene is TRBV19, the J gene TRBJ1-2; 8 positions agree with TRBD1. CDR1 and CDR2 from the germline V gene are LNHDA and SQIVND (reference sequence). The junction had 9 bases not matched to a gene; V was cut back by 0 bases and J by 3 bases. This CDR3 is built from 17 residues. The CDR3 nucleotides are TGTGCCAGTAGTATAGAGTTTGGTCGGACAGGGCACTATGGCTACACCTTC. It yields the protein CASSIEFGRTGHYGYTF.

The chain uses TRBV24-1 and TRBJ1-1; D remains ambiguous. This CDR3 is 18 amino acids long. V lost 0 bases and J 1 base, leaving 17 bases between the germline ends. Per germline, CDR1 KGHDR and CDR2 SFDVKD. The chain's CDR3 is CATSDLLALGRENTEAFF. In DNA, the CDR3 is TGTGCCACCAGTGATTTGCTGGCACTGGGCAGAGAGAACACTGAAGCTTTCTTT.

This chain joins TRBV6-2 or TRBV6-3 and TRBJ1-6, with D perhaps matching TRBD1 (5 bases). Germline V CDR1 and CDR2: MNHEY, SVGEGT. V was trimmed by 0 bases and J by 9 bases, leaving 9 bases between them. CDR3 length: 14 residues. CDR3 sequence (DNA): TGTGCCAGCAGTTACTCAGGGGTTGGTTCACCCCTCCACTTT. It is translated as CASSYSGVGSPLHF.

The genes are TRBV12-3 or TRBV12-4 and TRBJ1-2, with TRBD1 matching over 8 bases. This CDR3 comprises 13 residues. After removal of 6 bases from V and 8 bases from J, the junction contained 8 bases not matched to a gene. The CDR3 loop is CASRRTGLWGYTF. CDR3 in DNA: TGTGCCAGCAGGCGGACAGGGTTGTGGGGCTACACCTTC.

This clone was counted once. The rearrangement uses TRBV15 and TRBJ2-3; a weak D match, TRBD2 (5 bases). This CDR3 has 15 amino acids. The germline V gene has CDR1 LNHNV and CDR2 YYDKDF (reference sequence). Trimming shortened V by 3 bases and J by 13 bases, and 23 bases separated the two germline ends. CDR3 DNA: TGTGCCACCAGCAGGGCCACGGGGTCCTCATACTTTGAGTATTTT. Amino acid sequence: CATSRATGSSYFEYF.

A word on this clone: This same CDR3 is encoded by further DNA sequences in the sample. The chain is built from TRBV18 and TRBJ2-5; no firm D call. Germline CDR1 is KGHSH and CDR2 is LQKENI. This CDR3 comprises 11 residues. V lost 3 bases to trimming and J lost 5 bases, with 4 bases between them. The CDR3 region is CASSPRETQYF. The CDR3 DNA is TGTGCCAGCTCACCGCGGGAGACCCAGTACTTC.

J is TRBJ1-6 and V is TRBV6-1, with 9 bases lining up with TRBD1. The CDR3 length is 15 residues. Per germline, CDR1 MNHNS and CDR2 SASEGT. V gave up 3 bases and J gave up 10 bases; unmatched junction bases: 7. DNA of the CDR3: TGTGCCAGCAGTGACCAACAGGGGGCTAAATCACCCCTCCACTTT. Its protein is CASSDQQGAKSPLHF.

This clone appeared a single time. The chain uses TRBV4-1 and TRBJ2-5; 15 nucleotides match TRBD2. Germline V gene sequence: CDR1 MGHRA, CDR2 YSYEKL. The V and J ends lost 4 bases and 2 bases, in that order; junction bases with no gene match: 5. CDR3 length: 17 amino acids. The CDR3 nucleotides are TGCGCCAGCAGCCCCTGGACTAGCGGGGGGGAACAAGAGACCCAGTACTTC. Translation gives CASSPWTSGGEQETQYF.

The rearrangement joins TRBV30 to TRBJ2-2, with D possibly being TRBD1 (6 bases). The V gene's germline CDR1 is GTSNPN and CDR2 SVGIG (reference sequence). This CDR3 has 13 residues. Deletions cut 1 base from V and 9 bases from J, with 12 bases between. CDR3 loop: CAWSGGQSRELFF. The CDR3, as DNA: TGTGCCTGGAGTGGGGGGCAAAGCAGGGAGCTGTTTTTT.

The rearrangement uses TRBV19 and TRBJ1-5; no firm D call. Deletions cut 3 bases from V and 2 bases from J, with 8 bases between. Germline values: CDR1 LNHDA, CDR2 SQIVND (reference sequence). The CDR3 runs to 14 residues. The CDR3 region is CASSIATGNQPQHF. The CDR3 DNA follows: TGTGCCAGTAGTATTGCCACGGGCAATCAGCCCCAGCATTTT.

This clone was seen a handful of times. This rearrangement joins TRBV15 to TRBJ2-6, with TRBD2 as a possible D gene (7 bases). Trimming cost V 3 bases and J 3 bases, with 15 bases left between them. Per germline, CDR1 LNHNV and CDR2 YYDKDF (reference sequence). This CDR3 spans 17 amino acids. The CDR3 sequence: CATSSPSRGGGANVLTF. CDR3 DNA: TGTGCCACCAGCAGCCCCTCTAGGGGGGGTGGGGCCAACGTCCTGACTTTC.

This clone was seen just once. The V and J genes are TRBV10-2 and TRBJ1-6, with D maybe TRBD1 (5 bases). CDR1 WSHSY and CDR2 SAAADI come from the germline V gene. Trimming pared 10 bases from V and 7 bases from J, leaving 17 bases between. This CDR3 contains 14 residues. CDR3 region: CATGGGGRNSPLHF. The CDR3 DNA reads TGCGCCACAGGAGGCGGGGGGAGGAATTCACCCCTCCACTTT.

The chain links TRBV2 to TRBJ1-2; 7 nucleotides match TRBD1. Per the germline V gene, CDR1 is SNHLY and CDR2 is FYNNEI. Germline trimming cut 0 bases from V and 1 base from J; bases unmatched to any gene: 5. The CDR3 loop spans 16 amino acids. The CDR3 coding sequence is TGTGCCAGCAGTGAAGCCTGGGACAGCCTTAACTATGGCTACACCTTC. Residues: CASSEAWDSLNYGYTF.

This clone has just a few counts. The chain combines TRBV2 with TRBJ1-2, with 8 nucleotides matching TRBD1. The CDR3 runs to 15 residues. Germline loops: CDR1 SNHLY, CDR2 FYNNEI. With 0 bases clipped from V and 4 bases from J, the junction kept 4 bases outside the gene matches. CDR3: CASSEAAGGGYGYTF. In nucleotides, the CDR3 is TGTGCCAGCAGTGAAGCAGCAGGGGGCGGCTATGGCTACACCTTC. Supplemented by reference TRBV2 and TRBJ1-2, the full variable domain reads EPEVTQTPSHQVTQMGQEVILRCVPISNHLYFYWYRQILGQKVEFLVSFYNNEISEKSEIFDDQFSVERPDGSNFTLKIRSTKLEDSAMYFCASSEAAGGGYGYTFGSGTRLTVV.

This clone was seen a few times. V usage is TRBV18 and J usage is TRBJ1-5; no clear D. The CDR3 extends over 15 amino acids. V lost 2 bases and J lost 0, with 8 bases in between. Germline loops: CDR1 KGHSH, CDR2 LQKENI. The CDR3 coding sequence is TGTGCCAGCTCACCAGCAGGCAATAGCAATCAGCCCCAGCATTTT. This encodes CASSPAGNSNQPQHF.

This chain links TRBV11-2 with TRBJ2-2; no clear D. In germline, CDR1 is SGHAT, CDR2 FQNNGV. The CDR3 extends over 14 amino acids. V gave up 5 bases and J gave up 3 bases, with 10 bases separating them. In DNA, the CDR3 is TGTGCCAGCAGCCCCGCCGAGTACACCGGGGAGCTGTTTTTT. This translates into CASSPAEYTGELFF.

This chain joins TRBV27 and TRBJ1-1; 7 bases agree with TRBD1. This CDR3 region has 13 residues. Trimming took 3 bases from V and 3 from J; bases not matched to a gene: 1. CDR1 is MNHEY and CDR2 is SMNVEV in the germline V gene (reference sequence). The CDR3 coding sequence is TGTGCCAGCAGTTTTCAGGGGGACACTGAAGCTTTCTTT. This gives the protein CASSFQGDTEAFF.

The chain is built from TRBV29-1 and TRBJ1-5, with unresolved D. The CDR3 sequence is 13 residues long. Trimming left V 6 bases short and J 1 base short, with 10 bases between. Germline CDR1 is SQVTM and CDR2 is ANQGSEA. The CDR3 nucleotides are TGCAGCGTCGGGGTTGTCAGCAATCAGCCCCAGCATTTT. Amino acid sequence: CSVGVVSNQPQHF.

V gene TRBV10-2 combines with J gene TRBJ1-5; no clear D gene. V lost 3 bases to trimming and J lost 2 bases, with 11 bases between them. Per germline, CDR1 WSHSY and CDR2 SAAADI. This CDR3 contains 15 residues. The CDR3 loop reads CASSERGIGNQPQHF. The CDR3 DNA reads as TGCGCCAGCAGTGAAAGAGGGATTGGCAATCAGCCCCAGCATTTT.

The chain has TRBV6-1 and TRBJ2-6; 8 bases line up with TRBD1. Germline values: CDR1 MNHNS, CDR2 SASEGT. V trimming: 3 bases; J trimming: 3 bases; junction bases outside the gene matches: 7. The CDR3 spans 17 residues. In DNA, the CDR3 is TGTGCCAGCAGTGAGGAGGACAGGGTGGGTGGGGCCAACGTCCTGACTTTC. Translation gives CASSEEDRVGGANVLTF.

The chain joins TRBV3-1 (or the pseudogene TRBV3-2) to TRBJ2-1; maybe TRBD2 (6 bases). The germline V and J ends were trimmed by 1 base and 9 bases, with 7 bases remaining between them. Germline CDR1 reads LGHDT; CDR2 reads YNNKEL (reference sequence). The CDR3 sequence is 12 residues long. Here the CDR3 reads CASSQAGVEQFF. CDR3 sequence (DNA): TGTGCCAGCAGCCAAGCGGGGGTTGAGCAGTTCTTC.

The V call is TRBV10-3, the J call TRBJ1-2, with D unresolved. The CDR3 sequence is 12 residues long. Trimming left V 8 bases short and J 7 bases short, with 14 bases between. The germline V gene encodes CDR1 ENHRY and CDR2 SYGVKD. CDR3 nucleotides: TGTGCCATCGCGGAGGCAGTGGCTGGCTACACCTTC. It encodes CAIAEAVAGYTF.

The genes are TRBV2 and TRBJ2-1, with D unclear. The CDR3 is 11 amino acids. Trimming cost V 1 base and J 9 bases, with 4 bases left between them. CDR1 is SNHLY and CDR2 is FYNNEI in the germline V gene. Written as DNA, the CDR3 is TGTGCCAGCAGTGAAGTCGGTGAGCAGTTCTTC. Translated, it gives CASSEVGEQFF.

This clone has a handful of counts. The chain carries TRBV25-1 and TRBJ1-3; D is unresolved. The CDR3 loop spans 18 amino acids. Germline CDR1 and CDR2: MGHDK and SYGVNS. The V gene lost 0 bases and the J gene lost 1 base, with 16 bases spanning the gap. This CDR3 reads CASSEYFRGDKSGNTIYF. CDR3 DNA sequence: TGTGCCAGCAGTGAATACTTCCGCGGTGATAAATCTGGAAACACCATATATTTT.

The rearrangement uses TRBV2 and TRBJ1-2; no reliable D call. The V and J ends lost 6 bases and 7 bases respectively, with 9 bases between them. The CDR3 contains 11 residues. Germline V gene lookup returns CDR1 SNHLY and CDR2 FYNNEI. CDR3 DNA sequence: TGTGCCAGCAGCCTTCTAGGTGGCTACACCTTC. Residues: CASSLLGGYTF.